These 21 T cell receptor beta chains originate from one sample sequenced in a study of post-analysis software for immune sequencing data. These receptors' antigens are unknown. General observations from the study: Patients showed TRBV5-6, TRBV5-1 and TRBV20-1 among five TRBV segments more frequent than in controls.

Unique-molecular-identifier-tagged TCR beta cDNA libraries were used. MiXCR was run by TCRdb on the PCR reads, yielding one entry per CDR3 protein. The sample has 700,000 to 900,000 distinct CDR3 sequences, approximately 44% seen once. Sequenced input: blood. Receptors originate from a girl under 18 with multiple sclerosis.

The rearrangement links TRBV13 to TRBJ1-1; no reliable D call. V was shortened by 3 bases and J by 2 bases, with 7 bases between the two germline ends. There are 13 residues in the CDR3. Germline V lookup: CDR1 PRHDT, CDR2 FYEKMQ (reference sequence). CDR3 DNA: TGTGCCAGCAGCTTGGGCTATAACACTGAAGCTTTCTTT. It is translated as CASSLGYNTEAFF.

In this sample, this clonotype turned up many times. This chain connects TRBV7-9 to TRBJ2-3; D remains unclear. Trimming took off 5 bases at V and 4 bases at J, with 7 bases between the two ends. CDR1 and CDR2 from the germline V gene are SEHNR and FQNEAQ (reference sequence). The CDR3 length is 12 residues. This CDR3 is CASSQVADTQYF. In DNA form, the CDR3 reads TGTGCCAGCAGCCAGGTTGCAGATACGCAGTATTTT.

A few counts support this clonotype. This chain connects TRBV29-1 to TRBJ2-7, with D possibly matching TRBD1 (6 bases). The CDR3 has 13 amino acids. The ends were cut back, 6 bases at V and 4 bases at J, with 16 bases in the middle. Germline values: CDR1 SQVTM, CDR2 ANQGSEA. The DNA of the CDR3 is TGCAGCGTCCCGACAGGCTGGGGTTACGAGCAGTACTTC. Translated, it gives CSVPTGWGYEQYF.

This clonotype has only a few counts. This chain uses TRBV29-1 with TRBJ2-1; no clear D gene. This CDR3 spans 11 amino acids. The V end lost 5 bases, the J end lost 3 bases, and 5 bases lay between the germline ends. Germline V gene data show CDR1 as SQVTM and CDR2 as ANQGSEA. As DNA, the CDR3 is TGCAGCGTTACCTTCTACAATGAGCAGTTCTTC. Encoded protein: CSVTFYNEQFF.

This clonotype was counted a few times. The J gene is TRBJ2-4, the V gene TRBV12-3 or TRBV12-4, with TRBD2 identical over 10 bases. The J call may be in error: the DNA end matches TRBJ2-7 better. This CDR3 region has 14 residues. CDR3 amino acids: CASSLSGRTDEQYF. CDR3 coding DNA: TGTGCCAGCAGCCTTAGCGGGAGGACCGACGAGCAGTACTTC.

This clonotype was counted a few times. The CDR3 DNA sequence: TGTGCCAGCAGAACCGGGGCTGGACATTCACCCCTCCACTTT. This codes for CASRTGAGHSPLHF. The V gene is TRBV6-5, the J gene TRBJ1-6, with D possibly being TRBD1 (5 bases). Looked up from germline, CDR1 is MNHEY and CDR2 is SVGAGI. V lost 6 bases and J lost 8, with 14 bases in between. This CDR3 region has 14 residues.

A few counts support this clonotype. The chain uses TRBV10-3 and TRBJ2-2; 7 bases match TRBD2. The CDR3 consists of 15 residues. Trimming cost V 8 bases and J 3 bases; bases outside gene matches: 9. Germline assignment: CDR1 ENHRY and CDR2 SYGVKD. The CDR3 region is CAILRGRADTGELFF. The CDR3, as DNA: TGTGCCATCCTTCGTGGGAGGGCGGACACCGGGGAGCTGTTTTTT.

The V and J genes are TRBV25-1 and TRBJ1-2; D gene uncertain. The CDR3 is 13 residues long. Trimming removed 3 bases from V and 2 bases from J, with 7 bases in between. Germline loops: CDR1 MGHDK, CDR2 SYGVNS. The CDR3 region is CASSDGGNYGYTF. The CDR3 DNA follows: TGTGCCAGCAGTGACGGAGGGAACTATGGCTACACCTTC.

The CDR3 sequence: CASSWVRAGEGSEQFF. The CDR3, as DNA: TGCGCCAGCAGCTGGGTGCGAGCGGGAGAGGGGAGTGAGCAGTTCTTC. The chain combines TRBV5-1 with TRBJ2-1; 8 bases map to TRBD2. Trimming removed 3 bases from V and 9 bases from J; junction bases left unmatched: 14. CDR3 length equals 16 residues. The germline V gene encodes CDR1 SGHRS and CDR2 YFSETQ. The variable domain in full, completed from reference TRBV5-1 and TRBJ2-1, reads KAGVTQTPRYLIKTRGQQVTLSCSPISGHRSVSWYQQTPGQGLQFLFEYFSETQRNKGNFPGRFSGRQFSNSRSEMNVSTLELGDSALYLCASSWVRAGEGSEQFFGPGTRLTVL.

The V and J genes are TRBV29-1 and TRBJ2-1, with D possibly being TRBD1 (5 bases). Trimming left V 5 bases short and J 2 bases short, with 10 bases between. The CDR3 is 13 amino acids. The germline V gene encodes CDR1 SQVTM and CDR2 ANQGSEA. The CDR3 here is CSVLSQAYNEQFF. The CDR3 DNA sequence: TGCAGCGTTCTCTCACAGGCCTACAATGAGCAGTTCTTC.

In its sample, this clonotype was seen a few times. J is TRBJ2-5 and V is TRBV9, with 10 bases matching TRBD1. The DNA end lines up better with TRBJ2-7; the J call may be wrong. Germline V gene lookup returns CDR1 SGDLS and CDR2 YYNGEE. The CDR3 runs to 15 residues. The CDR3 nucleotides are TGTGCCAGCAGCGTAGGAGGGACAGGGGATCGCGAGCAGTACTTC. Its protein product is CASSVGGTGDREQYF.

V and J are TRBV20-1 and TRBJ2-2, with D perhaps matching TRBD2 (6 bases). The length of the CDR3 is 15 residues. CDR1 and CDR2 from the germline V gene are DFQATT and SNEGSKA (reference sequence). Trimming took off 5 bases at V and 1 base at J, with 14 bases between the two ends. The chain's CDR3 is CSAYLSGQNTGELFF. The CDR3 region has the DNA TGCAGTGCTTACCTTAGCGGACAGAACACCGGGGAGCTGTTTTTT.

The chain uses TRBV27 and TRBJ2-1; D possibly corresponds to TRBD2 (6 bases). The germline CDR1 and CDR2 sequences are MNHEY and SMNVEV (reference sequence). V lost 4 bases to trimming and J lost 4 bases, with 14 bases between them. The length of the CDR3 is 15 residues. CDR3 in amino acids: CASSSSGLPYNEQFF. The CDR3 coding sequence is TGTGCCAGCAGTTCAAGCGGGCTACCATACAATGAGCAGTTCTTC.

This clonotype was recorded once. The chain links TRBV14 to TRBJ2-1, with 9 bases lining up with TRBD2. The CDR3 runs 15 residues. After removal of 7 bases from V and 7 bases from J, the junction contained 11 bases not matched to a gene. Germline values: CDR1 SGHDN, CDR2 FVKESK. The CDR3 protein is CASNGAGLASNEQFF. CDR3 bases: TGTGCCAGCAACGGAGCAGGACTAGCGTCTAATGAGCAGTTCTTC. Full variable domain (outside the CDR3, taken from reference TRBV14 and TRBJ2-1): EAGVTQFPSHSVIEKGQTVTLRCDPISGHDNLYWYRRVMGKEIKFLLHFVKESKQDESGMPNNRFLAERTGGTYSTLKVQPAELEDSGVYFCASNGAGLASNEQFFGPGTRLTVL.

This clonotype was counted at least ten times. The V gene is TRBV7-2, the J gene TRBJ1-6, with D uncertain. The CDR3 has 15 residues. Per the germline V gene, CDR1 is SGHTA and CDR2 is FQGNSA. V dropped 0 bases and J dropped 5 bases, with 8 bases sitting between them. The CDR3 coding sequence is TGTGCCAGCAGCTTAGCCCGACCGAATAATTCACCCCTCCACTTT. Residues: CASSLARPNNSPLHF.

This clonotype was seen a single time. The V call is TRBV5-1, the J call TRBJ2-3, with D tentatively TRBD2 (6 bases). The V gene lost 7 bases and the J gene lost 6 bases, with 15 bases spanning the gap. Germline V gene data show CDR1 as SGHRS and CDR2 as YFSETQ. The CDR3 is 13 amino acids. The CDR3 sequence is CASSQRELDTQYF. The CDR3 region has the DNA TGCGCCAGCTCCCAACGGGAGTTGGATACGCAGTATTTT.

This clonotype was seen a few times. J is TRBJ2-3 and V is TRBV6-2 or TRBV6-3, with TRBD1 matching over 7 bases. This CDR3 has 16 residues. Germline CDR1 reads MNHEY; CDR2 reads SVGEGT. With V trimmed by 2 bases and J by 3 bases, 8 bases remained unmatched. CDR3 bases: TGTGCCAGCAGTTACGACCAGGGGGTTGAGACAGATACGCAGTATTTT. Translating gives CASSYDQGVETDTQYF.

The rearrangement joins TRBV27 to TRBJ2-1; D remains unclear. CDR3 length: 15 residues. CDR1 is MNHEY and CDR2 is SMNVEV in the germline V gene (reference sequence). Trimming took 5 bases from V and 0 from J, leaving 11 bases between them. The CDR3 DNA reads TGTGCCAGCAGTCGGCCATATAGCTCCTACAATGAGCAGTTCTTC. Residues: CASSRPYSSYNEQFF.

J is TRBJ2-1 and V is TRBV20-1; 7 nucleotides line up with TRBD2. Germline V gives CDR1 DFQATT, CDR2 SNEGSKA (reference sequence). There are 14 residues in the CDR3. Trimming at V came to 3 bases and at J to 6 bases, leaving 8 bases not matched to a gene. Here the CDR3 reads CSASNRRESNEQFF. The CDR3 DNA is TGCAGTGCTAGCAATCGGCGGGAGAGCAATGAGCAGTTCTTC.

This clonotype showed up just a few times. CDR3 residues: CASKKDNHTF. CDR3 sequence (DNA): TGTGCCAGCAAAAAGGACAACCACACCTTC. The chain recombines TRBV12-3 or TRBV12-4 with TRBJ1-2, with D perhaps matching TRBD1 (5 bases). V was shortened by 7 bases and J by 12 bases, with 12 bases between the two germline ends. The CDR3 totals 10 residues.

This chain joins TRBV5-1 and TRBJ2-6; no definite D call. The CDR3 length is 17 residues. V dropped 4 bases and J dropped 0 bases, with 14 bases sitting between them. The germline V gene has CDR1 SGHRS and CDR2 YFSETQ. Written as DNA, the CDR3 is TGCGCCAGCAGCCCGCCCGACGGCGTCTCTGGGGCCAACGTCCTGACTTTC. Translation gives CASSPPDGVSGANVLTF.